This entry features one TCR beta chain sequence. Random hexamers primed reverse transcription of about 0.5 to 1 ug RNA. TCRdb re-derived calls from the immunoSEQ multiplex PCR reads in MiXCR, one entry per CDR3 protein. The sample holds some 170,000 distinct CDR3 sequences, around 94% seen once. The sample originates from a study of CD8 T cells in Susac syndrome. CD8+ and CD4+ T cells from blood underwent TCR beta sequencing. FACS was used to enrich TEMRA cells, whereas the CD8+ and CD4+ T cells were obtained by negative isolation. CDR3 length: 13 residues. V lost 3 bases and J 0 bases, leaving 5 bases between the germline ends. Germline V gene lookup returns CDR1 LGHDT and CDR2 YNNKEL (reference sequence).

The sequence was obtained from a human donor with Susac syndrome. The chain combines TRBV3-1 with TRBJ1-2; maybe TRBD1 (5 bases). The source material was CD4+ T cells from PBMCs. CDR3 residues: CASSQDTNYGYTF. CDR3 coding DNA: TGTGCCAGCAGCCAGGACACTAACTATGGCTACACCTTC.